Listed below are T cell receptor beta chains from one sample, sequenced in a study of control samples from healthy donors and cancer patients. Measured with immunoSEQ multiplex PCR; TCRdb has only the in-frame clones, and not every one. There are fewer than 120,000 clones in the sample; around 87% occur only once, and 3.5% to 4% lies in the top ten. Source material: PBMCs. The receptor set was obtained from a woman aged 55-69 years with lung cancer. Both conserved end residues are part of each CDR3. The D gene is left open where the match is weak. A row's size may be missing; if present it is once, few, many or a size class.

clone size: .; D gene: TRBD2; V gene: TRBV19; J gene: TRBJ2-7; CDR3 protein: CASTPGPGLAAYEQYF; CDR3 DNA: TGTGCCAGTACCCCGGGGCCGGGACTAGCGGCCTACGAGCAGTACTTC
clone size: .; D gene: .; V gene: TRBV7-2; J gene: TRBJ1-3; CDR3 protein: CASSPPRGGMRGNTIYF; CDR3 DNA: TGTGCCAGCAGCCCTCCTCGAGGGGGGATGAGAGGAAACACCATATATTTT
clone size: .; D gene: .; V gene: TRBV11-2; J gene: TRBJ1-4; CDR3 protein: CASSLTVGHEKLFF; CDR3 DNA: TGTGCCAGCAGCCTCACAGTCGGACATGAAAAACTGTTTTTT
clone size: .; D gene: TRBD1; V gene: TRBV6-5; J gene: TRBJ1-4; CDR3 protein: CASTNEGAREKLFF; CDR3 DNA: TGTGCCAGCACCAATGAGGGGGCTCGAGAAAAACTGTTTTTT
clone size: .; D gene: .; V gene: TRBV27; J gene: TRBJ2-1; CDR3 protein: CASSLSVGPPRGSFF; CDR3 DNA: TGTGCCAGCAGTTTAAGTGTCGGGCCGCCGAGGGGTTCGTTCTTC
clone size: .; D gene: .; V gene: TRBV6-5; J gene: TRBJ1-1; CDR3 protein: CASTPSQTNTEAFF; CDR3 DNA: TGTGCCAGCACCCCCAGTCAAACAAACACTGAAGCTTTCTTT
clone size: .; D gene: .; V gene: TRBV15; J gene: TRBJ1-1; CDR3 protein: CATSRDRGNTEAFF; CDR3 DNA: TGTGCCACCAGCAGAGATCGAGGGAACACTGAAGCTTTCTTT
clone size: .; D gene: .; V gene: TRBV6-2/TRBV6-3; J gene: TRBJ1-1; CDR3 protein: CASSYRSLNTEAFF; CDR3 DNA: TGTGCCAGCAGTTATCGTTCTTTGAACACTGAAGCCTTCTTT
clone size: medium-sized; D gene: .; V gene: TRBV19; J gene: TRBJ1-1; CDR3 protein: CASRTGGALTEAFF; CDR3 DNA: TGTGCCAGTAGGACCGGGGGGGCACTAACTGAAGCTTTCTTT
clone size: .; D gene: .; V gene: TRBV6-1; J gene: TRBJ1-1; CDR3 protein: CASSEAREGRGGPNTEAFF; CDR3 DNA: TGTGCCAGCAGTGAAGCGCGGGAGGGTAGGGGAGGTCCCAACACTGAAGCTTTCTTT
clone size: .; D gene: .; V gene: TRBV5-1; J gene: TRBJ2-5; CDR3 protein: CASSLSLSVQAETQYF; CDR3 DNA: TGCGCCAGCAGCTTGAGTTTGAGCGTACAGGCAGAGACCCAGTACTTC
clone size: .; D gene: TRBD2; V gene: TRBV5-6; J gene: TRBJ2-1; CDR3 protein: CASSWRTSGRIRNEQFF; CDR3 DNA: TGTGCCAGCAGCTGGAGGACTAGCGGGAGGATCCGAAATGAGCAGTTCTTC
clone size: .; D gene: .; V gene: TRBV30; J gene: TRBJ2-1; CDR3 protein: CAWSGGTSNEQFF; CDR3 DNA: TGTGCCTGGAGTGGCGGAACCAGCAATGAGCAGTTCTTC
clone size: once; D gene: .; V gene: TRBV4-3; J gene: TRBJ2-1; CDR3 protein: CASSQDRGGYNEQFF; CDR3 DNA: TGCGCCAGCAGCCAAGACAGGGGAGGGTACAATGAGCAGTTCTTC
clone size: .; D gene: .; V gene: TRBV21-1; J gene: TRBJ1-3; CDR3 protein: CASSKERVMSKDTIYF; CDR3 DNA: TGTGCCAGCAGCAAAGAACGGGTAATGTCGAAAGACACCATATATTTT
clone size: .; D gene: .; V gene: TRBV6-1; J gene: TRBJ1-3; CDR3 protein: CASSEAGSQVFASGNTIYF; CDR3 DNA: TGTGCCAGCAGTGAAGCGGGGTCACAGGTTTTCGCCTCTGGAAACACCATATATTTT
clone size: .; D gene: .; V gene: TRBV5-8; J gene: TRBJ2-7; CDR3 protein: CASSLVGVPNSYEQYF; CDR3 DNA: TGTGCCAGCAGCTTGGTGGGGGTCCCAAACTCCTACGAGCAGTACTTC
clone size: .; D gene: TRBD1; V gene: TRBV12-3/TRBV12-4; J gene: TRBJ1-2; CDR3 protein: CASSTGQGYGYTF; CDR3 DNA: TGTGCCAGCAGTACCGGACAGGGGTATGGCTACACCTTC
clone size: .; D gene: TRBD1; V gene: TRBV6-5; J gene: TRBJ1-2; CDR3 protein: CASTVTGGYGYTF; CDR3 DNA: TGTGCCAGCACGGTGACAGGGGGCTATGGCTACACCTTC
clone size: .; D gene: .; V gene: TRBV7-8; J gene: TRBJ2-3; CDR3 protein: CASSLVRGRDTQYF; CDR3 DNA: TGTGCCAGCAGCTTAGTCCGGGGACGGGATACGCAGTATTTT
clone size: .; D gene: .; V gene: TRBV6-5; J gene: TRBJ2-3; CDR3 protein: CASSYTGLSTDTQYF; CDR3 DNA: TGTGCCAGCAGTTACACAGGCCTCAGCACAGATACGCAGTATTTT
clone size: .; D gene: .; V gene: TRBV10-1; J gene: TRBJ2-7; CDR3 protein: CASSESRAPYYEQYF; CDR3 DNA: TGCGCCAGCAGTGAGAGCAGGGCCCCCTACTACGAGCAGTACTTC
clone size: once; D gene: TRBD2; V gene: TRBV4-3; J gene: TRBJ2-2; CDR3 protein: CASSQDALAATGELFF; CDR3 DNA: TGCGCCAGCAGCCAAGATGCCCTAGCGGCCACCGGGGAGCTGTTTTTT
clone size: .; D gene: TRBD1; V gene: TRBV5-6; J gene: TRBJ1-2; CDR3 protein: CASSRDSLYGYTF; CDR3 DNA: TGTGCCAGCAGCCGGGACAGCCTCTATGGCTACACCTTC
clone size: .; D gene: .; V gene: TRBV19; J gene: TRBJ1-1; CDR3 protein: CASSINGPSMGNTEAFF; CDR3 DNA: TGTGCCAGTAGTATAAACGGGCCGAGTATGGGGAACACTGAAGCTTTCTTT
clone size: .; D gene: TRBD2; V gene: TRBV19; J gene: TRBJ2-5; CDR3 protein: CASSTPGLAGEETQYF; CDR3 DNA: TGTGCCAGTAGTACACCGGGACTAGCGGGTGAGGAGACCCAGTACTTC
clone size: .; D gene: TRBD1; V gene: TRBV18; J gene: TRBJ2-7; CDR3 protein: CASSLTGTGSGEQYF; CDR3 DNA: TGTGCCAGCTCACTCACCGGGACAGGGAGTGGCGAGCAGTACTTC
clone size: .; D gene: .; V gene: TRBV27; J gene: TRBJ1-2; CDR3 protein: CASSSQVTNYGYTF; CDR3 DNA: TGTGCCAGCAGTTCACAGGTGACGAACTATGGCTACACCTTC
clone size: .; D gene: .; V gene: TRBV7-9; J gene: TRBJ1-6; CDR3 protein: CASSAVGFSSYNSPLHF; CDR3 DNA: TGTGCCAGCAGCGCTGTGGGATTTAGCTCCTATAATTCACCCCTCCACTTT
clone size: .; D gene: TRBD1; V gene: TRBV5-6; J gene: TRBJ1-5; CDR3 protein: CASSWAGGGQPQHF; CDR3 DNA: TGTGCCAGCAGCTGGGCAGGGGGCGGTCAGCCCCAGCATTTT
clone size: .; D gene: .; V gene: TRBV11-1; J gene: TRBJ1-1; CDR3 protein: CASSLSGVGNTEAFF; CDR3 DNA: TGTGCCAGCAGCCTCTCAGGGGTGGGGAACACTGAAGCTTTCTTT
clone size: .; D gene: .; V gene: TRBV3-1/TRBV3-2; J gene: TRBJ2-1; CDR3 protein: CASSQAGGDNEQFF; CDR3 DNA: TGTGCCAGCAGCCAAGCAGGAGGGGACAATGAGCAGTTCTTC
clone size: .; D gene: .; V gene: TRBV5-6; J gene: TRBJ1-1; CDR3 protein: CASSLMGGTEAFF; CDR3 DNA: TGTGCCAGCAGCTTGATGGGGGGAACTGAAGCTTTCTTT
clone size: .; D gene: .; V gene: TRBV30; J gene: TRBJ1-1; CDR3 protein: CAWSVNSRPNTEAFF; CDR3 DNA: TGTGCCTGGAGTGTAAATTCACGTCCGAACACTGAAGCTTTCTTT
clone size: .; D gene: TRBD2; V gene: TRBV18; J gene: TRBJ2-2; CDR3 protein: CASSHGASGANTGELFF; CDR3 DNA: TGTGCCAGCTCACACGGGGCTAGCGGGGCGAACACCGGGGAGCTGTTTTTT
clone size: .; D gene: .; V gene: TRBV19; J gene: TRBJ1-2; CDR3 protein: CASSIGADYGYTF; CDR3 DNA: TGTGCCAGTAGTATTGGGGCAGACTATGGCTACACCTTC
clone size: .; D gene: TRBD2; V gene: TRBV5-4; J gene: TRBJ2-5; CDR3 protein: CASSLGLAGGQETQYF; CDR3 DNA: TGTGCCAGCAGCTTGGGACTAGCGGGGGGGCAGGAGACCCAGTACTTC
clone size: .; D gene: TRBD2; V gene: TRBV20-1; J gene: TRBJ2-1; CDR3 protein: CSASSLFAGSGRTNNEQFF; CDR3 DNA: TGCAGTGCTAGTAGTTTGTTCGCGGGTAGCGGGAGGACTAACAATGAGCAGTTCTTC
clone size: once; D gene: TRBD1; V gene: TRBV28; J gene: TRBJ2-7; CDR3 protein: CASSFGTGDEQYF; CDR3 DNA: TGTGCCAGCAGTTTTGGGACAGGGGATGAGCAGTACTTC
clone size: .; D gene: .; V gene: TRBV28; J gene: TRBJ2-7; CDR3 protein: CASSRPDRPYEQYF; CDR3 DNA: TGTGCCAGCAGTCGCCCCGACCGCCCCTACGAGCAGTACTTC
clone size: .; D gene: .; V gene: TRBV7-3; J gene: TRBJ2-5; CDR3 protein: CASSLGDRQETQYF; CDR3 DNA: TGTGCCAGCAGCTTGGGCGACAGACAAGAGACCCAGTACTTC
clone size: .; D gene: TRBD2; V gene: TRBV7-2; J gene: TRBJ2-1; CDR3 protein: CASSLRLAVGAGSYNEQFF; CDR3 DNA: TGTGCCAGCAGCTTAAGGCTAGCGGTTGGGGCGGGTTCCTACAATGAGCAGTTCTTC
clone size: once; D gene: .; V gene: TRBV25-1; J gene: TRBJ1-3; CDR3 protein: CASSPDISGNTIYF; CDR3 DNA: TGTGCCAGCTCCCCGGACATTTCTGGAAACACCATATATTTT
clone size: .; D gene: .; V gene: TRBV2; J gene: TRBJ1-5; CDR3 protein: CASRAATVVSNQPQHF; CDR3 DNA: TGTGCCAGCAGAGCCGCCACCGTCGTCAGCAATCAGCCCCAGCATTTT
clone size: .; D gene: TRBD1; V gene: TRBV5-5; J gene: TRBJ2-5; CDR3 protein: CASSFGTGKGETQYF; CDR3 DNA: TGTGCCAGCAGCTTCGGGACAGGGAAGGGGGAGACCCAGTACTTC
clone size: .; D gene: .; V gene: TRBV6-5; J gene: TRBJ1-3; CDR3 protein: CASSTDRFSGNTIYF; CDR3 DNA: TGTGCCAGCAGTACTGACAGGTTCTCTGGAAACACCATATATTTT